A selection of T cell receptor beta chains follows, all from one sample in a study of identical twins. Each CDR3 protein gets one entry after TCRdb re-called the 5' RACE reads with MiXCR. This repertoire shows about 200,000 distinct CDR3 sequences, around 6.9% found once; its top ten account for approximately 2%. These data also featured in a second study, about yellow fever vaccine responses in identical twins.

The sequenced sample was memory (CD45RO+) T cells sorted from blood. The receptor source for this set is a woman aged 18 to 35 in good health. Each CDR3 is given with its conserved first and last residue. A D gene is named only where the DNA matches it firmly. A row's size may be missing; if present it is once, few, many or a size class.

>TRBV11-2|few|TRBD1|TRBJ2-1
TGTGCCAGCAGCTTAAGAAGGACAGGGGCGTTGAATGAGCAGTTCTTC
CASSLRRTGALNEQFF
>TRBV11-2|NA|TRBD2|TRBJ2-3
TGTGCCAGCAGCTTAGACGGGGGGGCGTTAGGCACAGATACGCAGTATTTT
CASSLDGGALGTDTQYF
>TRBV6-5|NA|NA|TRBJ2-2
TGTGCCAGCAGTTTCGGAGGGACATCCGGGGAGCTGTTTTTT
CASSFGGTSGELFF
>TRBV6-5|many|NA|TRBJ2-6
TGTGCCAGCAGTTCGTACAGCTCTGGGGCCAACGTCCTGACTTTC
CASSSYSSGANVLTF
>TRBV7-8|many|TRBD1|TRBJ2-1
TGTGCCAGCAGCTTACTCGGGACAGGGTATAATGAGCAGTTCTTC
CASSLLGTGYNEQFF
>TRBV7-6|NA|TRBD2|TRBJ2-3
TGTGCCAGCAGCTTAGGTAGCGGGGCGTCAGATACGCAGTATTTT
CASSLGSGASDTQYF
>TRBV6-1|many|TRBD2|TRBJ2-5
TGTGCCAGCGGAGGGACTAGCGGTCGTCAAGAGACCCAGTACTTC
CASGGTSGRQETQYF
>TRBV7-3|NA|NA|TRBJ2-6
TGTGCCAGCAGCTCGACCTCTGGGGCCAACGTCCTGACTTTC
CASSSTSGANVLTF
>TRBV7-9|NA|NA|TRBJ2-5
TGTGCCAGCAGCTCCCCCTGGGGCAGGGGAGCAGAGACCCAGTACTTC
CASSSPWGRGAETQYF
>TRBV20-1|few|NA|TRBJ2-7
TGCAGTGCTAGAGATCCCCCCGACGTCGAGCAGTACTTC
CSARDPPDVEQYF
>TRBV20-1|NA|TRBD2|TRBJ2-1
TGCAGTGCTACTACGGGGGGTAGGTACAATGAGCAGTTCTTC
CSATTGGRYNEQFF
>TRBV28|few|NA|TRBJ2-7
TGTGCCAGCAGTTTATTGGGGTATGGCGAGCAGTACTTC
CASSLLGYGEQYF
>TRBV24-1|many|NA|TRBJ2-3
TGTGCCACCAGTGAACTAACCGGGGACACAGATACGCAGTATTTT
CATSELTGDTDTQYF
>TRBV28|few|NA|TRBJ1-1
TGTGCCAGCAGTATAAGACAGGTCGAAGCTTTCTTT
CASSIRQVEAFF
>TRBV11-2|many|TRBD1|TRBJ2-7
TGTGCCAGCAGCTTAAAGTGGACAGGGACCTACGAGCAGTACTTC
CASSLKWTGTYEQYF
>TRBV27|few|NA|TRBJ2-3
TGTGCCAGCAGAAAAACCCCCGACGGAAGCACAGATACGCAGTATTTT
CASRKTPDGSTDTQYF
>TRBV5-5|few|NA|TRBJ1-2
TGTGCCAGCAGCTTGGTGGGGCAGGGCTACACCTTC
CASSLVGQGYTF